This TCR beta chain was sequenced during a study of shared clonotypes between healthy human individuals. Sequenced by immunoSEQ multiplex PCR; TCRdb stores in-frame clones only, minus some. The data contain approximately 720,000 clones, about two thirds of them singletons. Germline CDR1 is SEHNR and CDR2 is FQNEAQ (reference sequence). CDR3 length: 12 residues. V shed 7 bases and J shed 1 base, with 7 bases lying between them. Study results and limitations: Generation of non-shared clonotypes was less probable than generation of clonotypes shared by all four donors.

Concerning this clone itself: Its antigen remains unidentified.

Sequencing was carried out using memory CD4+ T cells sorted from blood. Subset defined: CD45RA-negative fraction. This chain connects TRBV7-9 to TRBJ1-1; D might be TRBD1 (5 bases). This receptor was taken from a woman younger than 45 in good health. The CDR3 DNA reads as TGTGCCAGCACCGGACAGAACACTGAAGCTTTCTTT. It yields the protein CASTGQNTEAFF.